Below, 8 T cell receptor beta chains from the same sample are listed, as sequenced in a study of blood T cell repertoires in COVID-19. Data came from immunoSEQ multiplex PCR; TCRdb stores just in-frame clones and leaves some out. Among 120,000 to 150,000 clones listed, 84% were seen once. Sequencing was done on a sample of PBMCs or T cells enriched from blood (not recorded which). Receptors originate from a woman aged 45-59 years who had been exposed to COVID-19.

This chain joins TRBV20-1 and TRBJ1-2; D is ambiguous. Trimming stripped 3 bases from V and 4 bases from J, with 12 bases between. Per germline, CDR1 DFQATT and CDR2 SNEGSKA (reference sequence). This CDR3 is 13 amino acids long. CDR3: CSASSHTTYGYTF. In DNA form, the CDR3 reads TGCAGTGCTAGTTCTCATACTACCTATGGCTACACCTTC.

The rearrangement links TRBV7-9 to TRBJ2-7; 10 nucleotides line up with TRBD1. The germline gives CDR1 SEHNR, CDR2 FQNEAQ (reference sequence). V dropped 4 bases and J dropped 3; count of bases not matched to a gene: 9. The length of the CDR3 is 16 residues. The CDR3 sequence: CASSSTPGQGFYEQYF. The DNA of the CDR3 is TGTGCCAGCAGCTCGACCCCGGGACAGGGGTTCTACGAGCAGTACTTC. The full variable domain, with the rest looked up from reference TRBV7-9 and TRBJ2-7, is DTGVSQNPRHKITKRGQNVTFRCDPISEHNRLYWYRQTLGQGPEFLTYFQNEAQLEKSRLLSDRFSAERPKGSFSTLEIQRTEQGDSAMYLCASSSTPGQGFYEQYFGPGTRLTVT.

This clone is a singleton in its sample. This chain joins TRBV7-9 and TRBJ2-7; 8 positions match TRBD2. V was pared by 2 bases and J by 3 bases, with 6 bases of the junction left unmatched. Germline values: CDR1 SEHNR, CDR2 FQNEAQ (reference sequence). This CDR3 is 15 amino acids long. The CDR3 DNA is TGTGCCAGCAGCTTAACCTCGGGAGGGATCTACGAGCAGTACTTC. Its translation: CASSLTSGGIYEQYF. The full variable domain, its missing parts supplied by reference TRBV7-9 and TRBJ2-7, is DTGVSQNPRHKITKRGQNVTFRCDPISEHNRLYWYRQTLGQGPEFLTYFQNEAQLEKSRLLSDRFSAERPKGSFSTLEIQRTEQGDSAMYLCASSLTSGGIYEQYFGPGTRLTVT.

The CDR3 DNA reads TGTGCCAGCAGCCAATCCATGCTGCGGGGGGAAAAACTGTTTTTT. Translated: CASSQSMLRGEKLFF. V and J are TRBV3-1 (or the pseudogene TRBV3-2) and TRBJ1-4; D is perhaps TRBD1 (5 bases). Looked up from germline, CDR1 is LGHDT and CDR2 is YNNKEL (reference sequence). The length of the CDR3 is 15 residues. The V gene lost 2 bases and the J gene lost 8 bases, with 15 bases spanning the gap.

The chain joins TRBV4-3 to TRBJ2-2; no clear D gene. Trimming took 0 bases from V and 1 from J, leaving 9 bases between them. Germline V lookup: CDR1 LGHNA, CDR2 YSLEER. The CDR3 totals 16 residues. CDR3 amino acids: CASSQEPPGNTGELFF. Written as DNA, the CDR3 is TGCGCCAGCAGCCAAGAACCGCCCGGGAACACCGGGGAGCTGTTTTTT.

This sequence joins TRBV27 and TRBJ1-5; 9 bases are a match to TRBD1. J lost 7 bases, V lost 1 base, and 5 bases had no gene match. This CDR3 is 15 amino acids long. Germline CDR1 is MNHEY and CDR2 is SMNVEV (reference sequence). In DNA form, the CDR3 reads TGTGCCAGCAGTTTATTTGGGACAGGGAGACAGCCCCAGCATTTT. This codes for CASSLFGTGRQPQHF.

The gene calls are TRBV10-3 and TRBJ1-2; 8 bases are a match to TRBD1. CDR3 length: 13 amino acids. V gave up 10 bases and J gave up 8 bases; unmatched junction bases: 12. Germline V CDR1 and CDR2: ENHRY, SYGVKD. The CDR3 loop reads CATTTGTGGGYTF. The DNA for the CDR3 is TGTGCCACCACGACAGGGACAGGCGGGGGCTACACCTTC.

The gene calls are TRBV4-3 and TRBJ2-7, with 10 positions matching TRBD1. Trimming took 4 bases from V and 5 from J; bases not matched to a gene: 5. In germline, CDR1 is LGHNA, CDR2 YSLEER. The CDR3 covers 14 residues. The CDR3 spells CASSRTGGVHEQYF. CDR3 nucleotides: TGCGCCAGCAGCCGGACAGGGGGGGTCCACGAGCAGTACTTC.